The following is a T cell receptor (beta chain) sequence with its context. Measured with immunoSEQ multiplex PCR; TCRdb has only the in-frame clones, and not every one. Of about 85,000 clones listed, roughly 94% are singletons. The CDR3 sequence is 17 residues long. CDR1 and CDR2 from the germline V gene are SGHNT and YYREEE (reference sequence). The V segment lost 4 bases and the J segment 7 bases; nucleotides outside the gene matches: 14. These data are taken from a study of technical replicates of blood from a handful of donors. This chain connects TRBV5-4 to TRBJ2-7; TRBD2 matches 13 bases. Material: T cells isolated from PBMCs. The source is a human donor in good health. This CDR3 is CASSGGTSGNRLGEQYF. The CDR3, as DNA: TGTGCCAGCAGCGGCGGGACTAGCGGGAATAGACTTGGGGAGCAGTACTTC.